The next 18 T cell receptor beta chains were all read from a single sample in a study of T cells in Graves' hyperthyroidism and ophthalmopathy. Researchers amplified the TCR beta CDR3 regions from RNA transcripts. When the TCR CDR3 underwent first-round RT-PCR, the HTBI primer set was used. Each CDR3 protein is one row after TCRdb ran MiXCR on the multiplex PCR reads. Here the sample spans 89,000 or so distinct CDR3 sequences, 35% to 45% being singletons. Sequencing was carried out using peripheral blood or thyroid tissue (not recorded which). Receptor source: a woman in her 30s with Graves' hyperthyroidism.

This clonotype was observed at least ten times. This could be a read error, since a much larger clone is one nucleotide away. The chain uses TRBV5-8 and TRBJ2-3, with a tentative D call TRBD1 (6 bases). CDR1 and CDR2 (germline): SGHTS, YDEGEE. This CDR3 is 14 amino acids long. V shed 4 bases and J shed 2 bases, with 11 bases lying between them. The CDR3 region is CASSMGAITDTQYF. The CDR3 nucleotides read TGTGCCAGCAGCATGGGGGCGATCACAGATACGCAGTATTTT. Full variable domain (rest looked up from reference TRBV5-8 and TRBJ2-3): EAGVTQSPTHLIKTRGQQATLRCSPISGHTSVYWYQQALGLGLQFLLWYDEGEERNRGNFPPRFSGRQFPNYSSELNVNALELEDSALYLCASSMGAITDTQYFGPGTRLTVL.

There are many counts of this clonotype. The chain joins TRBV7-2 to TRBJ1-2, with D maybe TRBD1 (6 bases). The germline gives CDR1 SGHTA, CDR2 FQGNSA. Trimming pared 5 bases from V and 5 bases from J, leaving 12 bases between. This CDR3 is built from 13 residues. The CDR3 bases are TGTGCCAGCAGCCCAGACAGGCTATATGGCTACACCTTC. It translates to CASSPDRLYGYTF.

In regard to this clonotype: A read error may produce the germline difference seen at one junction end. The chain couples TRBV7-9 to TRBJ1-1; perhaps TRBD1 as D (5 bases). Germline V gene sequence: CDR1 SEHNR, CDR2 FQNEAQ (reference sequence). CDR3 length: 15 amino acids. DNA of the CDR3: TGTGCCAGCAGCCTGCGACAGCAAAGGAACACTGAAGCTCTCTTT. It codes for CASSLRQQRNTEALF.

This clonotype was counted only a few times. The chain links TRBV30 to TRBJ1-1, with 9 bases aligning to TRBD1. CDR1 GTSNPN and CDR2 SVGIG come from the germline V gene (reference sequence). The CDR3 covers 14 residues. With V trimmed by 3 bases and J by 3 bases, 5 bases remained unmatched. DNA of the CDR3: TGTGCCTGGAGCAGGGACAGGGCGGACACTGAAGCTTTCTTT. Translation gives CAWSRDRADTEAFF.

This clonotype was seen ten or more times. The germline gene is not matched at one end of the junction; a read error may be the cause. This chain connects TRBV6-1 to TRBJ1-1, with D unclear. Germline V gives CDR1 MNHNS, CDR2 SASEGT. This CDR3 region has 9 residues. The CDR3 coding sequence is TGTGCCAGCAGTGAAGCGACCCTTTTT. Protein: CASSEATLF.

This clonotype was seen at least ten times. This chain joins TRBV10-3 and TRBJ1-1; D perhaps matches TRBD1 (5 bases). CDR1 ENHRY and CDR2 SYGVKD come from the germline V gene. This CDR3 has 15 amino acids. Trimming pared 4 bases from V and 1 base from J, leaving 13 bases between. The CDR3 nucleotides read TGTGCCATCAGTGTCTTCGGGGGATCGAACACTGAAGCTTTCTTT. Translating it yields CAISVFGGSNTEAFF.

Concerning this clonotype: With a much larger clone just one base away, this may be a read error. The V call is TRBV7-9, the J call TRBJ1-2, with unresolved D. Germline CDR1 reads SEHNR; CDR2 reads FQNEAQ (reference sequence). The CDR3 has 12 residues. CDR3 nucleotide sequence: TGTGCCGGCAGCCAAACCTTTTATGGCTACACCTTC. This gives the protein CAGSQTFYGYTF.

In this sample, this clonotype turned up many times. This rearrangement joins TRBV28 to TRBJ1-2; D unclear. Deletions cut 7 bases from V and 8 bases from J, with 11 bases between. Germline values: CDR1 MDHEN, CDR2 SYDVKM. The CDR3 is made up of 11 amino acids. CDR3 sequence: CASTDFLGYTF. The CDR3 DNA follows: TGTGCCAGCACGGACTTCTTGGGCTACACCTTC.

The V gene is TRBV29-1, the J gene TRBJ1-1; tentatively, D is TRBD1 (6 bases). With 6 bases removed from V and 9 bases from J, the gap between germline ends came to 17 bases. This CDR3 is built from 12 residues. Germline values: CDR1 SQVTM, CDR2 ANQGSEA. This CDR3 is CSVAFMTGKAFF. CDR3 bases: TGCAGCGTAGCATTTATGACAGGCAAAGCTTTCTTT.

The table lists this clonotype with many counts. This chain joins TRBV5-1 and TRBJ1-1, with D maybe TRBD1 (5 bases). From germline, CDR1 is SGHRS and CDR2 YFSETQ. The CDR3 has 17 amino acids. Trimming took 7 bases from V and 0 from J, leaving 22 bases between them. The DNA for the CDR3 is TGCGCCAGCCGCGAGTCAACAGGACGGGGATTGAACACTGAAGCTTTCTTT. This gives the protein CASRESTGRGLNTEAFF.

About this clonotype itself: A much more abundant neighbour one base away suggests this may be a read error. The CDR3 does not end in the conserved phenylalanine or tryptophan, so this is likely a read error. The chain recombines TRBV28 with TRBJ1-2; no definite D call. Germline V gene data show CDR1 as MDHEN and CDR2 as SYDVKM. The V gene lost 3 bases and the J gene lost 4 bases, with 9 bases spanning the gap. This CDR3 has 13 residues. Here the CDR3 reads CASSFLGFYGYTS. CDR3 nucleotides: TGTGCCAGCAGTTTCCTCGGCTTCTATGGCTACACCTCC.

This clonotype was seen a handful of times. The chain carries TRBV7-9 and TRBJ1-1; TRBD1 is a possible D gene (5 bases). This CDR3 region has 15 residues. The germline V gene encodes CDR1 SEHNR and CDR2 FQNEAQ (reference sequence). Trimming shortened V by 5 bases and J by 4 bases, and 17 bases separated the two germline ends. The chain's CDR3 is CASSETQGFGTEAFF. The CDR3 DNA reads as TGTGCCAGCAGCGAAACTCAGGGTTTTGGCACTGAAGCTTTCTTT.

The rearrangement uses TRBV30 and TRBJ1-4; no clear D gene. The CDR3 is made up of 12 amino acids. V was clipped by 3 bases and J by 7 bases, with 9 bases between them. Germline V gene data show CDR1 as GTSNPN and CDR2 as SVGIG (reference sequence). CDR3 loop: CAWRMGFEKLFF. The CDR3 DNA sequence: TGTGCCTGGAGGATGGGATTTGAAAAACTGTTTTTT.

About this clonotype itself: Without the conserved terminal phenylalanine or tryptophan, this CDR3 likely stems from a read error. This sequence joins TRBV9 and TRBJ1-3, with D uncertain. V dropped 8 bases and J dropped 0 bases, with 12 bases sitting between them. CDR1 and CDR2 from the germline V gene are SGDLS and YYNGEE. CDR3 length equals 14 residues. The CDR3 bases are TGTGCCAGTAGCCCTCAGGACTCTGGAAACACCATATATGTT. Its translation is CASSPQDSGNTIYV.

This clonotype was recorded many times. The gene calls are TRBV20-1 and TRBJ1-2; the match to TRBD1 covers 11 bases. The junction had 8 bases not matched to a gene; V was cut back by 4 bases and J by 4 bases. Germline lookup yields CDR1 DFQATT and CDR2 SNEGSKA (reference sequence). The CDR3 extends over 15 amino acids. The CDR3 sequence: CSAKVSGTGGYGYTF. CDR3 bases: TGCAGTGCTAAAGTGTCCGGGACAGGGGGCTATGGCTACACCTTC.

This clonotype has only a few counts. The chain uses TRBV30 and TRBJ1-5; no clear D. The V end lost 2 bases, the J end lost 4 bases, and 9 bases lay between the germline ends. The CDR3 has 13 residues. CDR1 is GTSNPN and CDR2 is SVGIG in the germline V gene (reference sequence). As DNA, the CDR3 is TGTGCCTGGAGTTATTCGGGGAATCAGCCCCAGCATTTT. It encodes CAWSYSGNQPQHF.

This clonotype was picked up many times. The genes are TRBV5-8 and TRBJ1-6; no firm D call. Trimming shortened V by 3 bases and J by 0 bases, and 7 bases separated the two germline ends. Germline values: CDR1 SGHTS, CDR2 YDEGEE. This CDR3 comprises 15 residues. The CDR3 sequence: CASSSFSSYNSPLHF. The CDR3 region has the DNA TGTGCCAGCAGCTCATTTAGCTCCTATAATTCACCCCTCCACTTT.

Comment on this clonotype: Because the CDR3 is missing its conserved closing phenylalanine or tryptophan, this is likely a read error. The chain links TRBV15 to TRBJ2-2; D ambiguous. Germline assignment: CDR1 LNHNV and CDR2 YYDKDF (reference sequence). The CDR3 totals 14 residues. Trimming took 3 bases from V and 1 from J, leaving 6 bases between them. The CDR3 protein is CATSRARNTGELFL. The DNA of the CDR3 is TGTGCCACCAGCAGGGCAAGGAACACCGGGGAGCTGTTTTTG.